The 25 T cell receptor beta chains given below trace back to one sample, sequenced in a study of T cell changes during pregnancy in multiple sclerosis. The protocol was immunoSEQ multiplex PCR, while the TCRdb copy is restricted to in-frame clones and leaves out a portion. The sample has under 95,000 clones; 80% to 95% are singletons. Source: peripheral blood, taken in the second trimester of pregnancy. Source of these receptors: a female donor with multiple sclerosis, enrolled in a pregnancy study.

This clone was recorded only once. V usage is TRBV5-1 and J usage is TRBJ2-3, with D unclear. The germline V gene encodes CDR1 SGHRS and CDR2 YFSETQ. With 4 bases removed from V and 2 bases from J, the gap between germline ends came to 11 bases. This CDR3 region has 14 residues. The CDR3 is CASSLVGATDTQYF. The CDR3 DNA sequence: TGCGCCAGCAGCCTTGTTGGAGCCACAGATACGCAGTATTTT. The full variable domain, its missing parts supplied by reference TRBV5-1 and TRBJ2-3, is KAGVTQTPRYLIKTRGQQVTLSCSPISGHRSVSWYQQTPGQGLQFLFEYFSETQRNKGNFPGRFSGRQFSNSRSEMNVSTLELGDSALYLCASSLVGATDTQYFGPGTRLTVL.

The V call is TRBV25-1, the J call TRBJ2-2, with TRBD1 matching over 7 bases. Per germline, CDR1 MGHDK and CDR2 SYGVNS. Trimming took 8 bases from V and 5 from J; bases not matched to a gene: 8. There are 14 residues in the CDR3. CDR3 protein: CASLPGGSTGELFF. Here the CDR3 DNA reads TGTGCCAGCTTACCAGGGGGTAGTACCGGGGAGCTGTTTTTT.

The gene calls are TRBV5-1 and TRBJ1-4, with D unclear. In germline, CDR1 is SGHRS, CDR2 YFSETQ. V gave up 0 bases and J gave up 7 bases, with 13 bases separating them. This CDR3 is built from 15 residues. The DNA of the CDR3 is TGCGCCAGCAGCTTGGCCGCGGGGAAAGGTGAAAAACTGTTTTTT. Its protein product is CASSLAAGKGEKLFF.

This chain uses TRBV6-5 with TRBJ1-2; 11 nucleotides match TRBD1. The V gene end was trimmed by 4 bases and the J gene end by 5 bases; junction bases not matched to a gene: 6. The germline CDR1 and CDR2 sequences are MNHEY and SVGAGI. The CDR3 runs to 15 residues. As DNA, the CDR3 is TGTGCCAGCAGTTTCTGGACAGGGGGCTCATATGGCTACACCTTC. The encoded protein is CASSFWTGGSYGYTF.

This chain links TRBV30 with TRBJ1-5, with D unclear. Germline CDR1 GTSNPN, CDR2 SVGIG (reference sequence). The germline V and J ends were trimmed by 0 bases and 2 bases, with 8 bases remaining between them. The CDR3 has 14 amino acids. The CDR3 is CAWSVTGGNQPQHF. The CDR3 DNA reads as TGTGCCTGGAGTGTTACCGGGGGCAATCAGCCCCAGCATTTT.

This clone appeared once. J is TRBJ2-1 and V is TRBV29-1; 9 bases fit TRBD2. This CDR3 has 15 residues. Looked up from germline, CDR1 is SQVTM and CDR2 is ANQGSEA. V lost 7 bases to trimming and J lost 5 bases; unmatched junction nucleotides: 12. Written as DNA, the CDR3 is TGCAGCGCCCTTGCGGGGGGGAAATTTCACAATGAGCAGTTCTTC. Its translation is CSALAGGKFHNEQFF.

This chain uses TRBV28 with TRBJ2-7; 7 bases are shared with TRBD1. V lost 5 bases, J lost 3 bases, and 10 bases stayed unmatched. The CDR3 length is 15 residues. Germline CDR1 reads MDHEN; CDR2 reads SYDVKM. CDR3 DNA: TGTGCCAGCAGTGGCGACAGGGCGTCGGGCTACGAGCAGTACTTC. This codes for CASSGDRASGYEQYF. The full variable domain, in which reference TRBV28 and TRBJ2-7 provide the parts outside the CDR3, is DVKVTQSSRYLVKRTGEKVFLECVQDMDHENMFWYRQDPGLGLRLIYFSYDVKMKEKGDIPEGYSVSREKKERFSLILESASTNQTSMYLCASSGDRASGYEQYFGPGTRLTVT.

The rearrangement uses TRBV7-2 and TRBJ1-6; no clear D. Germline V gene data show CDR1 as SGHTA and CDR2 as FQGNSA. This CDR3 region has 14 residues. V shed 3 bases and J shed 5 bases, with 8 bases lying between them. The CDR3, as DNA: TGTGCCAGCAGCTTCGCCGGAGATAATTCACCCCTCCACTTT. Translated, it gives CASSFAGDNSPLHF.

The chain combines TRBV14 with TRBJ1-1; no definite D call. Trimming shortened V by 6 bases and J by 11 bases, and 16 bases separated the two germline ends. CDR3 length: 12 amino acids. Germline V gives CDR1 SGHDN, CDR2 FVKESK. The CDR3 DNA reads as TGTGCCAGCAGTGAAATCGGGATGCGGGCTTTCTTT. It encodes CASSEIGMRAFF.

The chain joins TRBV5-6 to TRBJ1-6; D gene unclear. CDR1 and CDR2 from the germline V gene are SGHDT and YYEEEE. The CDR3 contains 13 residues. V dropped 4 bases and J dropped 7 bases, with 9 bases sitting between them. This chain's CDR3 is CASSPSRNSPLHF. In DNA form, the CDR3 reads TGTGCCAGCAGCCCCTCCCGGAATTCACCCCTCCACTTT.

A remark on this clone: This CDR3 is also generated by other DNA sequences in the sample. The chain couples TRBV27 to TRBJ1-1; TRBD1 agrees at 7 bases. This CDR3 spans 13 amino acids. V lost 3 bases to trimming and J lost 11 bases; unmatched junction nucleotides: 9. Germline CDR1 is MNHEY and CDR2 is SMNVEV (reference sequence). The DNA for the CDR3 is TGTGCCAGCAGTTTGGGACGCGGGACAGAGGCTTTCTTT. Translating gives CASSLGRGTEAFF.

Comment on this clone: Its ends do not fully match the called genes, so a read error is possible. V gene TRBV7-7 combines with J gene TRBJ2-3, with TRBD2 matching over 13 bases. Germline V CDR1 and CDR2: SSHAT, FNYEAQ (reference sequence). The CDR3 is made up of 16 amino acids. The CDR3 DNA reads as TGTGCTAGCAGCCCTGGACTAGCGGGGGGCACAGATACGCAGTATTTT. Its translation: CASSPGLAGGTDTQYF.

The V gene is TRBV9, the J gene TRBJ1-6; 10 bases fit TRBD1. The J segment lost 14 bases and the V segment lost 3 bases, leaving 11 bases of the junction unmatched. The CDR3 is 15 amino acids. Germline loops: CDR1 SGDLS, CDR2 YYNGEE. CDR3 nucleotide sequence: TGTGCCAGCAGCGCCGGGACAGGGGCAGTTAGGTCCCTCCACTTT. This codes for CASSAGTGAVRSLHF. The entire variable domain, with the rest obtained from reference TRBV9 and TRBJ1-6, is as follows: DSGVTQTPKHLITATGQRVTLRCSPRSGDLSVYWYQQSLDQGLQFLIQYYNGEERAKGNILERFSAQQFPDLHSELNLSSLELGDSALYFCASSAGTGAVRSLHFGNGTRLTVT.

This chain connects TRBV27 to TRBJ2-3, with 8 bases identical to TRBD2. The CDR3 is made up of 14 amino acids. Germline loops: CDR1 MNHEY, CDR2 SMNVEV (reference sequence). V was pared by 4 bases and J by 3 bases, with 3 bases of the junction left unmatched. The CDR3 DNA sequence: TGTGCCAGCAGTTCGGCGGGGGGTACAGATACGCAGTATTTT. This sequence encodes CASSSAGGTDTQYF.

V is TRBV5-4 and J is TRBJ2-5; the D gene is possibly TRBD1 (5 bases). The CDR3 consists of 14 residues. Trimming stripped 1 base from V and 0 bases from J, with 7 bases between. Germline-derived CDR1 and CDR2 are SGHNT and YYREEE (reference sequence). In DNA, the CDR3 is TGTGCCAGCAGCTTGAGGACACACCAAGAGACCCAGTACTTC. Protein product: CASSLRTHQETQYF.

The gene calls are TRBV6-5 and TRBJ2-3, with 11 bases matching TRBD2. The V gene's germline CDR1 is MNHEY and CDR2 SVGAGI. There are 16 residues in the CDR3. The V gene end was trimmed by 3 bases and the J gene end by 5 bases; junction bases not matched to a gene: 7. The CDR3 region has the DNA TGTGCCAGCAGTTATGCGGCTAGCGGGGGGATAGATACGCAGTATTTT. This codes for CASSYAASGGIDTQYF.

A few counts support this clone. The chain recombines TRBV10-3 with TRBJ2-3; no firm D call. V was clipped by 4 bases and J by 1 base, with 6 bases between them. This CDR3 spans 13 amino acids. CDR1 and CDR2 (germline): ENHRY, SYGVKD. The DNA for the CDR3 is TGTGCCATCAGTGGCGCTGGCACAGATACGCAGTATTTT. Translating it yields CAISGAGTDTQYF.

The chain combines TRBV15 with TRBJ2-2; perhaps TRBD1 as D (6 bases). The CDR3 runs to 14 residues. Trimming cost V 6 bases and J 2 bases, with 10 bases left between them. CDR1 is LNHNV and CDR2 is YYDKDF in the germline V gene (reference sequence). The CDR3 nucleotides read TGTGCCACCAGGAACAGGGACAACACCGGGGAGCTGTTTTTT. Its protein is CATRNRDNTGELFF. Full variable domain (remainder filled in from reference TRBV15 and TRBJ2-2): DAMVIQNPRYQVTQFGKPVTLSCSQTLNHNVMYWYQQKSSQAPKLLFHYYDKDFNNEADTPDNFQSRRPNTSFCFLDIRSPGLGDTAMYLCATRNRDNTGELFFGEGSRLTVL.

The CDR3 DNA reads as TGTGCCATCAGTGAGACAGGGGGCGAGGGTGGCTACACCTTC. Translating gives CAISETGGEGGYTF. The chain has TRBV10-3 and TRBJ1-2; the match to TRBD1 covers 9 bases. After removal of 2 bases from V and 7 bases from J, the junction contained 5 bases not matched to a gene. Germline V lookup: CDR1 ENHRY, CDR2 SYGVKD. CDR3 length: 14 residues.

This rearrangement joins TRBV7-2 to TRBJ1-3; D unresolved. The CDR3 sequence is 17 residues long. V lost 0 bases and J 0 bases, leaving 12 bases between the germline ends. Germline CDR1 SGHTA, CDR2 FQGNSA. The CDR3 DNA reads TGTGCCAGCAGCTTAGCCACAGATGTTTACTCTGGAAACACCATATATTTT. Translating it yields CASSLATDVYSGNTIYF.

The chain is built from TRBV5-1 and TRBJ1-3, with D possibly being TRBD1 (5 bases). The CDR3 is made up of 14 amino acids. Trimming stripped 5 bases from V and 4 bases from J, with 13 bases between. CDR1 is SGHRS, CDR2 YFSETQ, per germline. CDR3 coding DNA: TGCGCCAGCAGGCAACAGGTAGAAGGAAACACCATATATTTT. This sequence encodes CASRQQVEGNTIYF.

In this sample, this clone turned up once. This chain joins TRBV25-1 and TRBJ1-2, with D possibly matching TRBD1 (5 bases). Germline assignment: CDR1 MGHDK and CDR2 SYGVNS. V was shortened by 8 bases and J by 4 bases, with 11 bases between the two germline ends. The CDR3 loop spans 12 amino acids. CDR3 DNA: TGTGCCAGCTCCGACAGTGGCTATGGCTACACCTTC. Its protein product is CASSDSGYGYTF.

The V gene is TRBV12-5, the J gene TRBJ2-2, with 8 bases lining up with TRBD1. V trimming: 7 bases; J trimming: 3 bases; junction bases outside the gene matches: 7. Germline V lookup: CDR1 LGHNT, CDR2 FRNRAP. CDR3 length: 15 residues. The CDR3 DNA reads TGTGCTAGTGCTCGGGTGACAGGGGACACCGGGGAGCTGTTTTTT. Protein: CASARVTGDTGELFF.

V gene TRBV28 combines with J gene TRBJ1-5, with D tentatively TRBD1 (5 bases). Trimming cost V 3 bases and J 7 bases, with 22 bases left between them. Per germline, CDR1 MDHEN and CDR2 SYDVKM. The CDR3 length is 17 residues. CDR3 amino acids: CASSFTRKEGVRQPQHF. The CDR3 bases are TGTGCCAGCAGTTTTACCAGGAAAGAAGGGGTGCGGCAGCCCCAGCATTTT. Complete variable domain (other parts from reference TRBV28 and TRBJ1-5): DVKVTQSSRYLVKRTGEKVFLECVQDMDHENMFWYRQDPGLGLRLIYFSYDVKMKEKGDIPEGYSVSREKKERFSLILESASTNQTSMYLCASSFTRKEGVRQPQHFGDGTRLSIL.

This clone has a single count. This chain uses TRBV18 with TRBJ2-5; perhaps TRBD1 as D (5 bases). With 4 bases removed from V and 3 bases from J, the gap between germline ends came to 9 bases. Per the germline V gene, CDR1 is KGHSH and CDR2 is LQKENI. The CDR3 sequence is 13 residues long. This chain's CDR3 is CASSLQGEETQYF. Here the CDR3 DNA reads TGTGCCAGCTCACTTCAGGGCGAAGAGACCCAGTACTTC.